What follows is one T cell receptor beta chain and its context. This clonotype was found a few times. What this receptor recognizes is not known. No base quality information exists; no much larger clone differs at one position. The sample originates from a study of blood T cells in healthy people across ages (dated by TCRdb to between 2014 and 2017). Study-level background: In model experiments, template switching captured roughly one uniquely barcoded TCR beta cDNA molecule for every two T cells. Using the same blood draw, the study looked at two additional independent replicas of 1 million unique cDNA reads for two donors, one aged 18 to 29 and the other aged 80 or older. The study measured age-related changes in TCR beta repertoire diversity using deep sequencing normalized with unique cDNA molecular identifiers. Four age groups were formed from the donors: young (average about 16 years), middle-aged (less than 40), aged (62) and long-lived (about 75). To avoid experimental bias, donors of different ages were distributed randomly across sequencing lanes.

General findings and caveats noted by the study authors: Conclusive comparison of naive and antigen-experienced compartments was prevented by the profiling of bulk unsorted PBMCs. Compared with the aged group, the long-lived group had more naive CD4+ T cells, fewer expanded clones and increased TCR diversity, suggesting age selection. As age increased, observed TCR beta diversity per million T cells dropped in a roughly linear way, and a significant reduction was already evident by age 40. Estimates of total diversity based on one million sequenced T cells were regarded as lower bounds and as underestimates. Observed TCR beta diversity correlated strongly with the percentage of naive T cells measured by flow cytometry. Because donor CMV infection status was unknown, age-related changes in expanded clonotypes were potentially confounded.

At the junction V is shortened by 4 bases and J by 3 bases; bases outside the gene matches: 11. From the cysteine up to the phenylalanine, the CDR3 has a length of 16 residues. Just the 48-base CDR3 DNA is kept, in frame starting at base 1. CDR1 and CDR2 are read off the germline V gene as SGHRS and YFSETQ. The donors were 40 or so Caucasian individuals from Russia, aged roughly 6 to 100 years, who were systemically healthy. Each donor gave ten milliliters of peripheral blood, collected into EDTA-treated Vacutainer tubes. Ficoll-Paque density-gradient centrifugation was used to isolate PBMCs, with at least 6 million obtained per sample. Trizol reagent was used to extract total RNA from PBMCs, with at least 5.5 micrograms per sample. The percentages of naive CD45RAhigh/CD27high T cells were determined by flow cytometry on a PBMC aliquot from every donor. The library was produced with 5' RACE. This sample was sequenced with an Illumina HiSeq 2500. A second roughly 6 to 12 cycle PCR used a sample-barcoded 5' primer and a J-beta primer mix. Each TCR beta cDNA molecule received a unique molecular identifier from a template-switch 5' adaptor carrying 12 random nucleotides. Each sample yielded at least 2.5 million CDR3-containing paired-end reads. First-strand cDNA synthesis was performed from all RNA using the Mint cDNA synthesis kit, with priming by a TRBC-specific oligonucleotide. All cDNA was treated with uracil-DNA glycosylase and then went through a first 18-cycle PCR with the universal primers M1SS and BC2_uni_R. In the authors' own workflow: Each sample was normalized by randomly selecting 1 million high-quality reads, each carrying a distinct molecular identifier. Reads with shared molecular identifiers were discarded instead of being binned into consensus sequences. CDR3 identification, clonotype clustering and error correction used MiTCR with a Q25 quality threshold and the strictest error-elimination algorithm. A nonparametric unseen species model with Euler transformation was used to estimate lower-bound total TCR beta diversity. Using fastp trimming at Q25 and MiXCR clonotype assembly, TCRdb reanalyzed the public sequencing data and kept in-frame beta chains. Rows merge per CDR3 protein into single entries with the most common DNA and genes. The V and J calls shown here were made by TCRdb, not taken from the authors' results. In this sample the table shows about 1.4 million distinct CDR3 sequences, 59% of which occur a single time. The ten largest account for about 6.3% of the sample.

The chain is encoded by TRBV5-1 joined to TRBJ2-3; 7 central bases correspond to TRBD1. Sequencing was carried out using blood. This receptor was obtained from a man between 18 and 35 years old in good health. This receptor has the CDR3 CASSLGQPIRTDTQYF. The nucleotides read TGCGCCAGCAGCCTGGGACAGCCCATTCGGACAGATACGCAGTATTTT. Reference TRBV5-1 and TRBJ2-3 proteins supply the regions before and after the CDR3; the full variable domain is: KAGVTQTPRYLIKTRGQQVTLSCSPISGHRSVSWYQQTPGQGLQFLFEYFSETQRNKGNFPGRFSGRQFSNSRSEMNVSTLELGDSALYLCASSLGQPIRTDTQYFGPGTRLTVL.